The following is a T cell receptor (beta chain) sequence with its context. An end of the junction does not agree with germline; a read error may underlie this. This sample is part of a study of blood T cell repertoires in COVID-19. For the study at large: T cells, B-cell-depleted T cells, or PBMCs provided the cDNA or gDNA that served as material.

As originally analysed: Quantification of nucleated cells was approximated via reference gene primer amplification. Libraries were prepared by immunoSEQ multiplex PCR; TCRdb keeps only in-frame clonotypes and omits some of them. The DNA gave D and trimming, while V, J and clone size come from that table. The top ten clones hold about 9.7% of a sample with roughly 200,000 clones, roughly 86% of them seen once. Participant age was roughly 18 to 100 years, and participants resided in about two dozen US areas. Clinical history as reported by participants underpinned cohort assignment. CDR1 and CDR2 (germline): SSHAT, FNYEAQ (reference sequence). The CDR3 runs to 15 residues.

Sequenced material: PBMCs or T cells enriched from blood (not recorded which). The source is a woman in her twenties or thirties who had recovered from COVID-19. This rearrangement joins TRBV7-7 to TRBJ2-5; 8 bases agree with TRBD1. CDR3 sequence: CASSLDRGVGETQYF. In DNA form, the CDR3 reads TGTGCTAGCAGCTTAGACAGGGGAGTTGGGGAGACCCAGTACTTC.